Presented here are 22 T cell receptor beta chains from one specimen sequenced in a study of blood T cell repertoires in COVID-19. Sequencing used immunoSEQ multiplex PCR; TCRdb keeps in-frame clones, though not all of them. The table lists about 220,000 clones, approximately 78% of them singletons. The specimen was peripheral blood. These receptors were collected from a woman aged 70-85 years with COVID-19, enrolled during active disease.

The V call is TRBV5-4, the J call TRBJ2-3; 12 nucleotides line up with TRBD1. CDR1 and CDR2 (germline): SGHNT, YYREEE (reference sequence). The CDR3 runs 15 residues. Germline trimming cut 4 bases from V and 5 bases from J; bases unmatched to any gene: 5. The CDR3 sequence is CASSRGQGARDTQYF. The CDR3 bases are TGTGCCAGCAGCCGGGGACAGGGGGCGCGAGATACGCAGTATTTT. The full variable domain, completed using reference TRBV5-4 and TRBJ2-3, is ETGVTQSPTHLIKTRGQQVTLRCSSQSGHNTVSWYQQALGQGPQFIFQYYREEENGRGNFPPRFSGLQFPNYSSELNVNALELDDSALYLCASSRGQGARDTQYFGPGTRLTVL.

The chain links TRBV7-9 to TRBJ2-3; 9 nucleotides align to TRBD1. Trimming cost V 1 base and J 3 bases; bases outside gene matches: 2. The germline V gene encodes CDR1 SEHNR and CDR2 FQNEAQ (reference sequence). The CDR3 extends over 15 amino acids. The chain's CDR3 is CASSLGTGVTDTQYF. CDR3 nucleotide sequence: TGTGCCAGCAGCTTAGGGACAGGGGTAACAGATACGCAGTATTTT.

This clone was detected only a few times. The rearrangement uses TRBV21-1 and TRBJ1-1; no DNA check was done on the table's D call, TRBD1. TRBV21-1 is assigned pseudogene status. The CDR3 totals 15 residues. The CDR3, as DNA: TGTGCCAGCAGCAAAGGGGGGACACAGAACACTGAAGCTTTCTTT. This encodes CASSKGGTQNTEAFF.

The J gene is TRBJ1-1, the V gene TRBV7-2; D ambiguous. Trimming removed 1 base from V and 5 bases from J, with 14 bases in between. CDR3 length: 15 amino acids. Germline CDR1 SGHTA, CDR2 FQGNSA. CDR3 protein: CASSLVGSGGTEAFF. Written as DNA, the CDR3 is TGTGCCAGCAGCTTAGTAGGATCCGGCGGGACTGAAGCTTTCTTT.

V gene TRBV19 combines with J gene TRBJ2-1; 8 nucleotides line up with TRBD2. From germline, CDR1 is LNHDA and CDR2 SQIVND (reference sequence). The CDR3 is 13 amino acids. V was clipped by 7 bases and J by 7 bases; unmatched bases: 6. The DNA of the CDR3 is TGTGCCAGTAAGGGACTAGTGGGTAATGAGCAGTTCTTC. Translation: CASKGLVGNEQFF.

The chain couples TRBV4-1 to TRBJ2-1; weak D call: TRBD2 (5 bases). V lost 0 bases, J lost 0 bases, and 12 bases lay in between. In germline, CDR1 is MGHRA, CDR2 YSYEKL. CDR3 length equals 17 residues. The CDR3 sequence is CASSQDYRESSYNEQFF. CDR3 nucleotides: TGCGCCAGCAGCCAAGATTATAGGGAGAGCTCCTACAATGAGCAGTTCTTC.

The CDR3 DNA is TGTGCCAGCAGTTGGACAGTTCAACCACGGGGAGATACGCAGTATTTT. It encodes CASSWTVQPRGDTQYF. The chain couples TRBV27 to TRBJ2-3; tentatively, D is TRBD1 (6 bases). Trimming removed 4 bases at V and 5 bases at J, with 19 bases between. CDR1 is MNHEY and CDR2 is SMNVEV in the germline V gene (reference sequence). This CDR3 has 16 residues.

The chain is built from TRBV6-1 and TRBJ2-2; D gene unclear. There are 15 residues in the CDR3. Trimming took off 2 bases at V and 3 bases at J, with 10 bases between the two ends. Germline CDR1 is MNHNS and CDR2 is SASEGT. In nucleotides, the CDR3 is TGTGCCAGCAGTGAAACGGGTTGGGACACCGGGGAGCTGTTTTTT. Its protein is CASSETGWDTGELFF.

The chain couples TRBV5-1 to TRBJ2-7, with 9 bases fitting TRBD1. The CDR3 is 16 amino acids. The ends lost 4 bases at V and 2 bases at J; junction bases unmatched: 10. From germline, CDR1 is SGHRS and CDR2 YFSETQ. The CDR3 reads CASSKDVGQGTYEQYF. CDR3 coding DNA: TGCGCCAGCAGCAAAGATGTAGGACAGGGGACCTACGAGCAGTACTTC.

This clone was seen once. The chain combines TRBV7-2 with TRBJ1-3; a possible D gene is TRBD1 (6 bases). CDR1 SGHTA and CDR2 FQGNSA come from the germline V gene. The CDR3 is 15 residues long. The germline V and J ends were trimmed by 4 bases and 4 bases, with 14 bases remaining between them. The CDR3 sequence is CASSSGQLGGNTIYF. In DNA form, the CDR3 reads TGTGCCAGCAGCTCTGGACAGCTGGGCGGAAACACCATATATTTT.

The chain is built from TRBV19 and TRBJ1-1; 7 bases agree with TRBD1. CDR1 is LNHDA, CDR2 SQIVND, per germline (reference sequence). The V segment lost 6 bases and the J segment 3 bases; nucleotides outside the gene matches: 10. CDR3 length: 15 amino acids. CDR3 protein: CASRTTGWADTEAFF. CDR3 in DNA: TGTGCCAGTAGGACGACAGGGTGGGCGGACACTGAAGCTTTCTTT. The full variable domain, rest sourced from reference TRBV19 and TRBJ1-1, is DGGITQSPKYLFRKEGQNVTLSCEQNLNHDAMYWYRQDPGQGLRLIYYSQIVNDFQKGDIAEGYSVSREKKESFPLTVTSAQKNPTAFYLCASRTTGWADTEAFFGQGTRLTVV.

The CDR3 sequence is CASRAYGTGNIYGYTF. CDR3 coding DNA: TGCGCCAGCAGAGCTTATGGGACAGGGAACATCTATGGCTACACCTTC. The chain has TRBV10-1 and TRBJ1-2; 9 bases align to TRBD1. The V gene's germline CDR1 is WNHNN and CDR2 SYGVQD (reference sequence). CDR3 length: 16 residues. The junction had 12 bases not matched to a gene; V was cut back by 6 bases and J by 4 bases.

J is TRBJ1-1 and V is TRBV19; D is perhaps TRBD1 (5 bases). The CDR3 is 14 amino acids. Germline-derived CDR1 and CDR2 are LNHDA and SQIVND (reference sequence). Trimming removed 0 bases at V and 6 bases at J, with 11 bases between. CDR3 sequence reads: CASSIELRAAEAFF. CDR3 nucleotides: TGTGCCAGTAGTATAGAACTCAGGGCCGCTGAAGCTTTCTTT. Full variable domain (remainder filled in from reference TRBV19 and TRBJ1-1): DGGITQSPKYLFRKEGQNVTLSCEQNLNHDAMYWYRQDPGQGLRLIYYSQIVNDFQKGDIAEGYSVSREKKESFPLTVTSAQKNPTAFYLCASSIELRAAEAFFGQGTRLTVV.

V is TRBV15 and J is TRBJ2-5, with D perhaps matching TRBD2 (6 bases). V lost 5 bases to trimming and J lost 2 bases, with 15 bases between them. The CDR3 length is 15 residues. Germline V gives CDR1 LNHNV, CDR2 YYDKDF (reference sequence). This CDR3 reads CATSLGGEVQETQYF. CDR3 coding DNA: TGTGCCACCAGCTTGGGGGGAGAGGTACAAGAGACCCAGTACTTC.

In the case of this clone: An end of the junction differs from the germline gene, which may be a read error. The chain recombines TRBV5-5 with TRBJ1-2, with D possibly being TRBD1 (6 bases). The CDR3 contains 16 residues. Per germline, CDR1 SGHKS and CDR2 YYEKEE (reference sequence). The CDR3 reads CASSLGLDSPNYGYTF. DNA of the CDR3: TGTGCCAGCAGTTTGGGCCTGGACAGCCCTAACTATGGCTACACCTTC.

The chain links TRBV27 to TRBJ1-1, with D hard to call. V was pared by 6 bases and J by 1 base, with 3 bases between. Germline lookup yields CDR1 MNHEY and CDR2 SMNVEV (reference sequence). The CDR3 runs to 11 residues. CDR3 nucleotides: TGTGCCAGCAGACAGAACACTGAAGCTTTCTTT. Protein: CASRQNTEAFF.

The rearrangement links TRBV6-6 to TRBJ1-2, with 9 bases identical to TRBD1. V lost 4 bases, J lost 2 bases, and 5 bases stayed unmatched. Looked up from germline, CDR1 is MNHNY and CDR2 is SVGAGI (reference sequence). The CDR3 totals 15 residues. The chain's CDR3 is CASSSQGQGNYGYTF. The CDR3 DNA follows: TGTGCCAGCAGTTCCCAAGGACAGGGGAACTATGGCTACACCTTC.

This chain links TRBV10-3 with TRBJ2-1; D possibly corresponds to TRBD1 (7 bases). This CDR3 has 13 amino acids. Germline CDR1 ENHRY, CDR2 SYGVKD. The V end was cut by 2 bases, the J end by 11 bases, with 13 bases between. The CDR3 is CAISEGGGAQQFF. CDR3 sequence (DNA): TGTGCCATCAGTGAGGGAGGGGGCGCACAGCAGTTCTTC.

This rearrangement joins TRBV5-1 to TRBJ2-3; 7 bases agree with TRBD2. The CDR3 is 15 amino acids. Germline CDR1 and CDR2: SGHRS and YFSETQ. V lost 0 bases, J lost 2 bases, and 3 bases stayed unmatched. CDR3 amino acids: CASSLGDYFTDTQYF. Here the CDR3 DNA reads TGCGCCAGCAGCTTGGGGGACTATTTCACAGATACGCAGTATTTT.

V and J are TRBV4-1 and TRBJ1-1; D not resolved. The CDR3 covers 14 residues. Germline V gene sequence: CDR1 MGHRA, CDR2 YSYEKL. Trimming took 3 bases from V and 1 from J, leaving 9 bases between them. CDR3 sequence reads: CASSHADSNTEAFF. In DNA, the CDR3 is TGCGCCAGCAGCCATGCGGACTCGAACACTGAAGCTTTCTTT.

The rearrangement uses TRBV6-2 or TRBV6-3 and TRBJ1-5; TRBD1 matches at 8 bases. CDR3 length: 15 residues. The germline CDR1 and CDR2 sequences are MNHEY and SVGEGT. V shed 5 bases, J shed 6 bases, and the junction held 9 bases outside the gene matches. The CDR3 reads CASSDLKDRVQPQHF. The CDR3 nucleotides read TGTGCCAGCAGTGACTTAAAGGACAGGGTTCAGCCCCAGCATTTT.

This rearrangement joins TRBV4-3 to TRBJ2-1; 10 bases agree with TRBD2. The CDR3 spans 20 residues. Trimming cost V 2 bases and J 0 bases; bases outside gene matches: 13. Germline V CDR1 and CDR2: LGHNA, YSLEER. CDR3 nucleotides: TGCGCCAGCAGCCAAAAACCCCGCACTAGCGGGGCTAGCTCCTACAATGAGCAGTTCTTC. Protein product: CASSQKPRTSGASSYNEQFF.